This TCR beta chain was found in a study of blood T cell repertoires in COVID-19. Study-level background: Spain, Italy and the United States supplied samples that represented acute and convalescent COVID-19. The analysed material was cDNA or gDNA that came from T cells, B-cell-depleted T cells, or PBMCs.

This CDR3 contains 16 residues. CDR1 SGHRS and CDR2 YFSETQ come from the germline V gene. The V gene lost 0 bases and the J gene lost 5 bases, with 12 bases spanning the gap. As originally analysed: Reference gene primer amplification gave nucleated cell count estimates. The table came from immunoSEQ multiplex PCR; TCRdb's copy has only in-frame clones and leaves some out. That table furnishes V, J and clone size, whereas the DNA furnished D and trimming. The sample contains fewer than 350,000 clones, around four fifths of which appear only once. This clone was picked up one time. The receptor was isolated from a woman aged 50 to 65 with active or convalescent COVID-19. Material: peripheral blood. This sequence joins TRBV5-1 and TRBJ1-6; weak D call: TRBD1 (5 bases). The CDR3 coding sequence is TGCGCCAGCAGCTTGGGATTCAGGGAAAATAATTCACCCCTCCACTTT. As protein: CASSLGFRENNSPLHF.